This is a list of T cell receptor beta chains from one sample in a study of shared clonotypes between healthy human individuals. This table comes from immunoSEQ multiplex PCR, and its TCRdb copy is limited to in-frame clones, with some not included. The sample includes hundreds of thousands of clones, about 74% of them seen just once. Specimen: memory CD4+ T cells sorted from blood. The receptors derive from a young woman in good health. Both conserved end residues are part of each CDR3. The order of the fields is D gene, V gene, J gene, clone size, CDR3 DNA, CDR3 protein. D genes are given only for firm matches. Expanded clones get a size class; other rows say once, few or many, or leave the size out.

>NA|TRBV30|TRBJ2-7|NA
TGTGCCTGGAGTAAGGGCGCGAACTACGAGCAGTACTTC
CAWSKGANYEQYF
>TRBD2|TRBV30|TRBJ2-2|many
TGTGCCTGGAGGGCTGATAGCGGGAGGGCCATAACCGGGGAGCTGTTTTTT
CAWRADSGRAITGELFF
>NA|TRBV4-1|TRBJ2-1|NA
TGCGCCAGCAGCCTAGAGGTAGGGACTTTGGGGGGTGATGAGCAGTTCTTC
CASSLEVGTLGGDEQFF
>NA|TRBV5-6|TRBJ2-2|NA
TGTGCCAGCAGCGTCACAGGTTGGCGGAGCGCGAACACCGGGGAGCTGTTTTTT
CASSVTGWRSANTGELFF
>TRBD2|TRBV5-4|TRBJ2-1|NA
TGTGCCAGCAGCTTTCACCGGGGGACTAGCTCCTACAATGAGCAGTTCTTC
CASSFHRGTSSYNEQFF
>NA|TRBV7-2|TRBJ2-3|NA
TGTGCCAGCAGCTTATATCCCGTAATGAGTGTCCCAGATACGCAGTATTTT
CASSLYPVMSVPDTQYF
>TRBD1|TRBV27|TRBJ2-3|NA
TGTGCCAGCAGTAACAGGGGGGGCACAGATACGCAGTATTTT
CASSNRGGTDTQYF
>NA|TRBV19|TRBJ2-1|once
TGTGCCAGTAGTATCGGCGGGCGGAATGAGCAGTTCTTC
CASSIGGRNEQFF
>NA|TRBV5-1|TRBJ1-2|once
TGCGCCAGCAGCTTGGATAATCCGCCGGGCTACACCTTC
CASSLDNPPGYTF
>NA|TRBV28|TRBJ1-5|NA
TGTGCCAGCACCTGGGGCAGGGTTAATCAGCCCCAGCATTTT
CASTWGRVNQPQHF
>NA|TRBV2|TRBJ1-4|NA
TGTGCCAGCAGTGACGGATGGAGCATTAATGAAAAACTGTTTTTT
CASSDGWSINEKLFF
>NA|TRBV28|TRBJ2-7|NA
TGTGCCAGCAGTTTATTCCCCGGACAGAACTTCTCCTACGAGCAGTACTTC
CASSLFPGQNFSYEQYF
>NA|TRBV6-1|TRBJ2-7|NA
TGTGCCAGCAGTGAAGCGGGGGTCTGGTTGTACGAGCAGTACTTC
CASSEAGVWLYEQYF
>TRBD2|TRBV7-9|TRBJ2-1|NA
TGTGCCAGCAGCTCGGGACTAGCGAATGAGCAGTTCTTC
CASSSGLANEQFF
>TRBD1|TRBV11-3|TRBJ2-1|NA
TGTGCCAGCAGCTCGGGACAGACCCTCAATGAGCAGTTCTTC
CASSSGQTLNEQFF
>NA|TRBV5-1|TRBJ2-7|NA
TGCGCCAGCAGCTTGGGCGGATTGCTTTCCTACGAGCAGTACTTC
CASSLGGLLSYEQYF
>NA|TRBV18|TRBJ2-3|NA
TGTGCCAGCTCACCCGCCAGCACAGATACGCAGTATTTT
CASSPASTDTQYF
>NA|TRBV28|TRBJ2-6|once
TGTGCCAGCAGTTACCCCCTTTTTCTGGCGGCGGACCATACCTCTGGGGCCAACGTCCTGACTTTC
CASSYPLFLAADHTSGANVLTF
>TRBD2|TRBV29-1|TRBJ2-7|few
TGCAGCGGGGGGAGGGAGTTACAGGAGCAGTACTTC
CSGGRELQEQYF
>NA|TRBV6-5|TRBJ1-5|NA
TGTGCCAGCAGCGTCCTCTTTGGGCGCAATCAGCCCCAGCATTTT
CASSVLFGRNQPQHF
>NA|TRBV7-9|TRBJ1-1|NA
TGTGCCAGCACCCAGTCCGGTCTTTCTGAAGCTTTCTTT
CASTQSGLSEAFF